Given below is one T cell receptor beta chain in context. Antigen unknown. This sample was included in a study of T cells after yellow fever vaccination. The study's findings and limits: Peaking faster, on day 5 versus 15, the secondary response was nonetheless weaker. Most primary-vaccination clones recurred post-booster (approximately 95% CD4, over 70% CD8). Across the CD4 and CD8 compartments, a small share of clonotypes was present in both.

Per germline, CDR1 SGHTA and CDR2 FQGNSA. This CDR3 has 15 amino acids. The V end was cut by 6 bases, the J end by 1 base, with 15 bases between. A 5'RACE template-switching step, the method used to make TCR cDNA, added a universal primer site and UMIs. In TCRdb, the 5' RACE reads were re-called with MiXCR into one record per CDR3 protein. This sample has about 320,000 distinct CDR3 sequences, with 3.5% to 4.5% found just once. Sequencing was performed on PBMCs, taken 15 days after the yellow fever booster vaccination. This rearrangement joins TRBV7-2 to TRBJ1-1, with D unclear. The clonotype was recovered from a man aged 18-30 years who received the YFV17D yellow fever vaccine. CDR3 coding DNA: TGTGCCAGCAGTTCCGGGGTACTAAGGAACACTGAAGCTTTCTTT. It specifies CASSSGVLRNTEAFF.